The T cell receptor beta chain described here comes from a study of cytomegalovirus exposure and HLA in healthy donors. In the PCR, 60 Vbeta and 13 Jbeta primers were used. Clones were read by immunoSEQ multiplex PCR, and TCRdb kept only the in-frame ones, dropping some. Here the sample spans about 160,000 clones, 65% to 85% being singletons. The CDR3 contains 13 residues. V was pared by 4 bases and J by 2 bases, with 11 bases between. The germline gives CDR1 GTSNPN, CDR2 SVGIG (reference sequence). This clonotype originated in a woman aged 45-65 years in good health and CMV-seropositive. Sequenced material: PBMCs. V and J are TRBV30 and TRBJ1-2; D is ambiguous. CDR3 sequence reads: CAWTYQQNYGYTF. Here the CDR3 DNA reads TGTGCCTGGACCTACCAACAGAACTATGGCTACACCTTC. Supplemented by reference TRBV30 and TRBJ1-2, the full variable domain reads SQTIHQWPATLVQPVGSPLSLECTVEGTSNPNLYWYRQAAGRGLQLLFYSVGIGQISSEVPQNLSASRPQDRQFILSSKKLLLSDSGFYLCAWTYQQNYGYTFGSGTRLTVV.